This is a list of T cell receptor beta chains from one sample in a study of T cell repertoires in cytomegalovirus infection. TCRdb re-derived calls from the reads in MiXCR, one entry per CDR3 protein. The table has approximately 100,000 distinct CDR3 sequences, 20% to 30% seen once. Sequencing used CD8+ T cells from PBMCs. These receptors all stem from a human donor in good health (CMV status not recorded). Some clones in this sample may be carry-over from other donors' samples. Each CDR3 is given with its conserved first and last residue. A D gene is named only where the DNA matches it firmly. Clone size is not always given. Where it is, it says once, few, many or a class for expanded clones.

d_gene	abundance	v_gene	j_gene	CDR3nt	CDR3aa
.	many	TRBV7-8	TRBJ2-7	TGTGCCAGCAGCTCAGACGGTCGCTACGAGCAGTACTTC	CASSSDGRYEQYF
.	few	TRBV9	TRBJ1-5	TGTGCCAGCAGCGTAGGGCTAGGGGGGGCGAATCAGCCCCAGCATTTT	CASSVGLGGANQPQHF
.	few	TRBV7-3	TRBJ2-6	TGTGCCAGCAGCTCAAGTCTCAACTCTGGGGCCAACGTCCTGACTTTC	CASSSSLNSGANVLTF
TRBD2	many	TRBV7-6	TRBJ2-5	TGTGCCAGCAGCTTAGCGGGCGGGAGGAGGGGAGAGACCCAGTACTTC	CASSLAGGRRGETQYF
TRBD2	.	TRBV7-8	TRBJ2-2	TGTGCCAGCAGCTCTGGGGCGGGAGGGCCCTCCGGGGAGCTGTTTTTT	CASSSGAGGPSGELFF
.	few	TRBV23-1	TRBJ2-7	TGCGCCAGCAGTCCCCCCCTGAGGGCCGGCTCCTACGAGCAGTACTTC	CASSPPLRAGSYEQYF
.	.	TRBV6-2/TRBV6-3	TRBJ1-1	TGTGCCAGCAGTCCTAAGTGGACTGAAGCTTTCTTT	CASSPKWTEAFF
.	many	TRBV6-1	TRBJ1-3	TGTGCCAGCACCGAGGCAGTCTCTGGAAACACCATATATTTT	CASTEAVSGNTIYF
.	.	TRBV20-1	TRBJ2-3	TGCAGTGCTAGAGTCCCCTATACAGATACGCAGTATTTT	CSARVPYTDTQYF
.	.	TRBV6-4	TRBJ1-1	TGTGCCAGCAGTGAGGGACACGAGGGGAACACTGAAGCTTTCTTT	CASSEGHEGNTEAFF
.	many	TRBV30	TRBJ2-2	TGTGCCTGGAGTGTAGGTGGCAGGGAAAACGGGGAGCTGTTTTTT	CAWSVGGRENGELFF
.	.	TRBV6-6	TRBJ2-5	TGTGCCAGCAATGGAAGAGAGACCCAGTACTTC	CASNGRETQYF
.	.	TRBV4-3	TRBJ1-5	TGCGCCAGCAGCCAAGAAGCAGGGCTGGGCAATCAGCCCCAGCATTTT	CASSQEAGLGNQPQHF
TRBD1	many	TRBV28	TRBJ1-5	TGTGCCAGCAGTCTCGTGACAGGGGGGTTAGGTCAGCCCCAGCATTTT	CASSLVTGGLGQPQHF
.	few	TRBV14	TRBJ2-3	TGTGCCAGCAGCCAGGGTCTGACCGGCACAGATACGCAGTATTTT	CASSQGLTGTDTQYF
TRBD1	few	TRBV28	TRBJ2-1	TGTGCCAGCAGTTTAAAGGGGACAGGGTTGAACAATGAGCAGTTCTTC	CASSLKGTGLNNEQFF
TRBD2	many	TRBV6-2/TRBV6-3	TRBJ2-1	TGTGCCAGCAGTTACGGAACTAGCGGGAGGAGCAGAGCCTACAATGAGCAGTTCTTC	CASSYGTSGRSRAYNEQFF
TRBD2	few	TRBV28	TRBJ2-1	TGTGCCAGCAGTACTCTAGCGGGGGCGTTGAATGAGCAGTTCTTC	CASSTLAGALNEQFF
.	.	TRBV12-5	TRBJ2-2	TGTGCTAGTGGTTTGACCCCCGGGACGACGAACACCGGGGAGCTGTTTTTT	CASGLTPGTTNTGELFF
.	many	TRBV7-2	TRBJ1-5	TGTGCCAGCAGCTTAGGTAGGGACCGGGCGCAGCCCCAGCATTTT	CASSLGRDRAQPQHF
.	few	TRBV4-3	TRBJ2-3	TGCGCCAGCAGCCAAGATCGGGATTACCCGACAGATACGCAGTATTTT	CASSQDRDYPTDTQYF
.	few	TRBV18	TRBJ2-7	TGTGCCAGCTCACCCTCCCCCGGCGAGCAGTACTTC	CASSPSPGEQYF
.	few	TRBV5-6	TRBJ1-1	TGTGCCAGCAGCCCGGGCTTGATGATGCGGAGGAACACTGAAGCTTTCTTT	CASSPGLMMRRNTEAFF
.	few	TRBV18	TRBJ1-6	TGTGCCAGCTCACAACGGGACTTGCAATCACCCCTCCACTTT	CASSQRDLQSPLHF
TRBD2	.	TRBV5-1	TRBJ2-4	TGCGCCAGCAGCTTGACTAGCGGAGCTCCGAAGCGTCAGTACTTC	CASSLTSGAPKRQYF
TRBD1	many	TRBV6-2/TRBV6-3	TRBJ2-1	TGTGCCAGCAGTAAAGCCGGGACAGGGTTCGACAATGAGCAGTTCTTC	CASSKAGTGFDNEQFF
TRBD1	many	TRBV19	TRBJ2-7	TGTGCCAGTAGTGCCCATGGGACAGACTACGAGCAGTACTTC	CASSAHGTDYEQYF
.	.	TRBV20-1	TRBJ1-4	TGCAGTGCTAGAGAGGAGGGATCTAATGAAAAACTGTTTTTT	CSAREEGSNEKLFF
TRBD2	once	TRBV14	TRBJ2-5	TGTGCCAGCAGCCCCTCTTGGGGAGTAGCGGGAGAGATTGTGGAGACCCAGTACTTC	CASSPSWGVAGEIVETQYF
TRBD2	few	TRBV19	TRBJ2-1	TGTGCCAGTAGTATGCTAGCGGGAGGCTACAATGAGCAGTTCTTC	CASSMLAGGYNEQFF
TRBD2	.	TRBV29-1	TRBJ2-5	TGCAGCGTTGAAGATCCGGCTAGCGGGAGCTCGGGGACCCAGTACTTC	CSVEDPASGSSGTQYF
.	.	TRBV7-2	TRBJ1-2	TGTGCCAGCAGCTTAGTGGGCGGGCATTCTGGCTACACCTTC	CASSLVGGHSGYTF
TRBD2	few	TRBV12-3/TRBV12-4	TRBJ2-2	TGTGCCAGCACCTCCCTAGGGGCGGGGGGGCAGAACACCGGGGAGCTGTTTTTT	CASTSLGAGGQNTGELFF
.	.	TRBV11-2	TRBJ2-5	TGTGCCAGCAGCTTTAGCCCAGAGTACCAAGAGACCCAGTACTTC	CASSFSPEYQETQYF
.	few	TRBV27	TRBJ1-1	TGTGCCAGCAGTTCCCCGGGGACTGAAGCTTTCTTT	CASSSPGTEAFF
.	few	TRBV12-3/TRBV12-4	TRBJ2-7	TGTGCCAGCAGTCTTCGTCAAGGGTACGAGCAGTACTTC	CASSLRQGYEQYF
.	many	TRBV7-6	TRBJ2-1	TGTGCCAGCAGCTTAGCCGAAGGCTGGCGGATCTCCTACAATGAGCAGTTCTTC	CASSLAEGWRISYNEQFF
TRBD2	many	TRBV7-2	TRBJ2-3	TGTGCCAGCAGCTTAGCCACCTTGCTAGCGGGAGTAGGGGATACGCAGTATTTT	CASSLATLLAGVGDTQYF
TRBD1	many	TRBV7-2	TRBJ2-5	TGTGCCAGCAGCTTAACGACAGGGTTGGAGACCCAGTACTTC	CASSLTTGLETQYF
.	few	TRBV2	TRBJ1-2	TGTGCCAGCATCGACGAGGGTAGTGGCTACACCTTC	CASIDEGSGYTF
TRBD2	many	TRBV27	TRBJ2-3	TGTGCCAGCAGTTCGACTAGCGGGGGCCTCAAGCGCTATACGCAGTATTTT	CASSSTSGGLKRYTQYF
TRBD2	.	TRBV4-3	TRBJ2-3	TGCGCCAGCAGCCAAGGGAGCGGGAGTACGGATACGCAGTATTTT	CASSQGSGSTDTQYF
.	.	TRBV7-2	TRBJ2-7	TGTGCCAGCAGCACACCTAGGGGTAGGGGGAAAGTCGAGCAGTACTTC	CASSTPRGRGKVEQYF
.	.	TRBV2	TRBJ2-1	TGTGCCAGCAGTGGTTCTAAGGACTCCTCCTACAATGAGCAGTTCTTC	CASSGSKDSSYNEQFF
TRBD1	few	TRBV29-1	TRBJ1-2	TGCAGCGCCCGGGACAGATCTAACTATGGCTACACCTTC	CSARDRSNYGYTF
.	.	TRBV7-2	TRBJ1-5	TGTGCCAGCCTAGACGGGGGGATTCAGCCCCAGCATTTT	CASLDGGIQPQHF
TRBD1	many	TRBV24-1	TRBJ2-2	TGTGCCACCAGTGAACGGGGACAGGACACCGGGGAGCTGTTTTTT	CATSERGQDTGELFF
TRBD2	many	TRBV7-2	TRBJ2-4	TGTGCCAGCAGCTTAGTGGCGGGAGGGCTCAAAAACATTCAGTACTTC	CASSLVAGGLKNIQYF
TRBD1	few	TRBV29-1	TRBJ2-3	TGCAGCGTTGAAGACGGACAGGCCGCAGATACGCAGTATTTT	CSVEDGQAADTQYF
TRBD1	.	TRBV28	TRBJ1-5	TGTGCCAGCAGTCCCCCTGACAGGGTGAATCAGCCCCAGCATTTT	CASSPPDRVNQPQHF
.	.	TRBV30	TRBJ1-1	TGTGCCTGGAGCTTACTAGGAGGAACTGAAGCTTTCTTT	CAWSLLGGTEAFF
.	few	TRBV19	TRBJ2-7	TGTGCCAGTTGTGGACGGTCCTACGAGCAGTACTTC	CASCGRSYEQYF
.	many	TRBV7-8	TRBJ2-3	TGTGCCAGCAGCTTACTAGGACTTTTCACAGATACGCAGTATTTT	CASSLLGLFTDTQYF
.	many	TRBV12-3/TRBV12-4	TRBJ2-5	TGTGCCAGCAGTTTTAAGCCTGGGCAAGAGACCCAGTACTTC	CASSFKPGQETQYF
TRBD1	few	TRBV9	TRBJ2-1	TGTGCCAGCAGCCCCCCGGGGGGACAGGGGGCTAATGAGCAGTTCTTC	CASSPPGGQGANEQFF